These T cell receptor beta chains were read from a single sample in a study of blood T cell repertoires in COVID-19. Here immunoSEQ multiplex PCR was the method, and the copy in TCRdb shows in-frame clones only, minus some. The sample lists approximately 160,000 clones; around 84% were seen once. Sequences were obtained from peripheral blood. The source is a man aged 50 or older with active or convalescent COVID-19. CDR3s include the opening cysteine and the closing phenylalanine or tryptophan. Fields, in order: D gene, clone size, V gene, J gene, CDR3 protein, CDR3 DNA. A D gene is named only where the DNA matches it firmly. Where a row states a size, it is once, few, many or the class of an expanded clone; other rows omit it.

NA	few	TRBV3-1/TRBV3-2	TRBJ1-3	CASSLSRGSGNTIYF	TGTGCCAGCAGCCTTAGCAGGGGCTCTGGAAACACCATATATTTT
NA	NA	TRBV4-3	TRBJ2-3	CASSQVITFPRSF	TGCGCCAGCAGCCAAGTAATCACCTTCCCGCGGTCTTTC
NA	NA	TRBV24-1	TRBJ1-2	CATSDLYQGGYTF	TGTGCCACCAGTGATCTCTACCAGGGGGGCTACACCTTC
NA	few	TRBV21-1	TRBJ1-1	CASSKASTGVNTEAFF	TGTGCCAGCAGCAAAGCCTCGACAGGAGTGAACACTGAAGCTTTCTTT
NA	once	TRBV12-5	TRBJ1-4	CASGPDSRTTNEKLFF	TGTGCTAGTGGTCCCGACAGCAGAACAACTAATGAAAAACTGTTTTTT
NA	NA	TRBV2	TRBJ1-3	CASSEYTSGNTIYF	TGTGCCAGCAGTGAATACACCTCTGGAAACACCATATATTTT
TRBD2	NA	TRBV7-8	TRBJ2-5	CASSQTSGGALETQYF	TGTGCCAGCAGCCAGACTAGCGGGGGGGCCTTAGAGACCCAGTACTTC
TRBD2	once	TRBV19	TRBJ2-7	CASSGSSGIDYEQYF	TGTGCCAGTAGTGGATCTAGCGGGATAGACTACGAGCAGTACTTC
NA	NA	TRBV25-1	TRBJ1-1	CASRGRTVNTEAFF	TGTGCCAGCAGGGGGAGGACGGTGAACACTGAAGCTTTCTTT
NA	NA	TRBV18	TRBJ2-5	CASSVRDQETQYF	TGTGCCAGCTCAGTCAGGGATCAAGAGACCCAGTACTTC
NA	NA	TRBV29-1	TRBJ1-1	CSVTGNTEAFF	TGCAGCGTTACAGGGAACACTGAAGCTTTCTTT
NA	NA	TRBV27	TRBJ1-2	CASRRGSNYGYTF	TGTGCCAGCAGGAGGGGGTCTAACTATGGCTACACCTTC
NA	NA	TRBV4-1	TRBJ1-4	CASSFRAQGEKLFF	TGCGCCAGCAGTTTCCGGGCCCAGGGGGAAAAACTGTTTTTT
NA	NA	TRBV27	TRBJ1-2	CASSQNTGSANYGYTF	TGTGCCAGCAGTCAAAATACAGGGTCAGCTAACTATGGCTACACCTTC
TRBD1	NA	TRBV5-4	TRBJ2-7	CASSPGQGQGEQYF	TGTGCCAGCAGCCCCGGACAGGGTCAGGGCGAGCAGTACTTC
TRBD2	NA	TRBV7-2	TRBJ2-5	CASSLLAGAQETQYF	TGTGCCAGCAGCTTACTAGCGGGAGCCCAAGAGACCCAGTACTTC
NA	NA	TRBV5-5	TRBJ1-1	CASSLSGENTEAFF	TGTGCCAGCAGCTTATCGGGGGAGAACACTGAAGCTTTCTTT
NA	NA	TRBV5-4	TRBJ1-2	CASSPRIGTANYGYTF	TGTGCCAGCAGCCCCAGAATAGGGACTGCTAACTATGGCTACACCTTC
NA	NA	TRBV15	TRBJ2-7	CATSRDPGQNYEQYF	TGTGCCACCAGCAGAGATCCGGGACAAAACTACGAGCAGTACTTC
TRBD2	once	TRBV6-5	TRBJ2-2	CASRPGLDPGELFF	TGTGCCAGCAGGCCGGGACTAGATCCCGGGGAGCTGTTTTTT
NA	few	TRBV6-1	TRBJ2-1	CASSDRDLSSNEQFF	TGTGCCAGCAGTGACCGGGACTTATCCAGCAATGAGCAGTTCTTC
NA	NA	TRBV6-6	TRBJ2-3	CASSYPITIRRDTQYF	TGTGCCAGCAGTTACCCTATCACTATCCGGAGAGATACGCAGTATTTT
TRBD2	NA	TRBV5-1	TRBJ2-7	CASSLSAELSGGRQYF	TGCGCCAGCAGCTTATCCGCCGAACTAAGCGGCGGGAGGCAGTACTTC
TRBD1	NA	TRBV29-1	TRBJ2-2	CSVMKGAAGELFF	TGCAGCGTTATGAAGGGGGCGGCCGGGGAGCTGTTTTTT
TRBD1	NA	TRBV7-8	TRBJ2-5	CASSPAPRQFRDRGLRRGETQYF	TGTGCCAGCAGCCCCGCCCCCCGCCAATTCCGGGACAGGGGTTTAAGGCGGGGGGAGACCCAGTACTTC